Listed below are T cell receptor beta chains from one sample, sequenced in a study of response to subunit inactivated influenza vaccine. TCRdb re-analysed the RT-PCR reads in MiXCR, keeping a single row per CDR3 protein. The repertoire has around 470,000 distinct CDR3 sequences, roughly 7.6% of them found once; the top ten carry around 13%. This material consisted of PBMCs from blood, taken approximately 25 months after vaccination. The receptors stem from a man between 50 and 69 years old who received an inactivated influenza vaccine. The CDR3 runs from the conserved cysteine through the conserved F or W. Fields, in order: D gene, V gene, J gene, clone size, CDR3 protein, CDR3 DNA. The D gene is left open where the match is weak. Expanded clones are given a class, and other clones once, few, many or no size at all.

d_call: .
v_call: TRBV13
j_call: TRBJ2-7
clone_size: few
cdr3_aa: CASSLRGGNSYEQYF
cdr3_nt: TGTGCCAGCAGCTTACGTGGAGGGAACTCCTACGAGCAGTACTTC

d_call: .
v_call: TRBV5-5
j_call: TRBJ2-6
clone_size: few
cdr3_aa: CASSLGQSSSGANVLTF
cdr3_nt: TGTGCCAGCAGCTTAGGACAGTCGAGCTCTGGGGCCAACGTCCTGACTTTC

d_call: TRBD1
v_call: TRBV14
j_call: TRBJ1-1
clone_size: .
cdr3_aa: CASSQGRGQGTEAFF
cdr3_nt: TGTGCCAGCAGCCAAGGAAGGGGGCAGGGTACTGAAGCTTTCTTT

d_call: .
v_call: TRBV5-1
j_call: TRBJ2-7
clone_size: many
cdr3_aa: CASSRVGGEQYF
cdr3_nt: TGCGCCAGCAGTCGTGTCGGGGGCGAGCAGTACTTC

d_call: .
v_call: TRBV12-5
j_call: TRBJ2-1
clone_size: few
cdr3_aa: CASGAGVGSYNEQFF
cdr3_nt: TGTGCTAGTGGGGCAGGGGTAGGCTCCTACAATGAGCAGTTCTTC

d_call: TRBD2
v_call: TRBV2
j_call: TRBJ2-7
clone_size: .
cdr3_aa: CASKGSGSGYEQYF
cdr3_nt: TGTGCCAGCAAGGGAAGCGGGAGTGGATACGAGCAGTACTTC

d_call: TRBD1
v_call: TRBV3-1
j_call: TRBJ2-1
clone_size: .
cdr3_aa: CASSQTRDRTYNEQFF
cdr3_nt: TGTGCCAGCAGCCAAACCCGGGACAGGACCTACAATGAGCAGTTCTTC

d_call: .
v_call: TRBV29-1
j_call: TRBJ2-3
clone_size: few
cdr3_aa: CSVMGVLTDTQYF
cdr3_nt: TGCAGCGTTATGGGGGTACTCACAGATACGCAGTATTTT

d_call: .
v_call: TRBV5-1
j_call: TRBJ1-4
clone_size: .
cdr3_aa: CASSQGVLAPEKLFF
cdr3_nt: TGCGCCAGCAGCCAAGGGGTTTTAGCGCCAGAAAAACTGTTTTTT

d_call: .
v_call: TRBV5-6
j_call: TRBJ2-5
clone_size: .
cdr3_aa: CASSANRDVLETQYF
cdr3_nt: TGTGCCAGCAGCGCAAACCGGGACGTGCTGGAGACCCAGTACTTC

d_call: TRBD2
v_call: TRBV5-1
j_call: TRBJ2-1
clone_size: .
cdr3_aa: CASSLVISGVVGNEQFF
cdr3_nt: TGCGCCAGCAGCTTGGTAATTAGCGGGGTGGTTGGCAATGAGCAGTTCTTC

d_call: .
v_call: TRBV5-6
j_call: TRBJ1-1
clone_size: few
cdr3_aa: CASSEGRVGAFF
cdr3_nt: TGTGCCAGCAGCGAGGGAAGGGTAGGAGCTTTCTTT